Presented here are 8 T cell receptor beta chains from one specimen sequenced in a study of PD-1 blockade in classical Hodgkin lymphoma. The assay was immunoSEQ multiplex PCR, and TCRdb's table has in-frame clones only and misses some. The repertoire holds 120,000 to 150,000 clones, with about 81% as singletons. All patients relapsed after autologous stem cell transplantation, and brentuximab vedotin exposure varied. The sequencing used peripheral blood mononuclear cells (PBMCs), collected before the second cycle of nivolumab. The origin of the receptors is a human donor with classical Hodgkin lymphoma.

This clone was picked up one time. The V and J genes are TRBV7-2 and TRBJ2-3; 8 bases are shared with TRBD1. The CDR3 has 14 amino acids. The germline V gene encodes CDR1 SGHTA and CDR2 FQGNSA. With V trimmed by 5 bases and J by 4 bases, 5 bases remained unmatched. The CDR3 nucleotides are TGTGCCAGCAGCGTGCGGACAGGGCCAGATACGCAGTATTTT. The encoded protein is CASSVRTGPDTQYF.

This clone was observed many times. The chain uses TRBV4-2 and TRBJ2-5, with TRBD1 matching over 8 bases. V lost 1 base to trimming and J lost 1 base; unmatched junction nucleotides: 14. Germline V gene sequence: CDR1 LGHNA, CDR2 YNFKEQ. CDR3 size: 19 residues. DNA of the CDR3: TGTGCCAGCAGCCAAGCAAGTGGGACAGGTGGGGGAGTCCAAGAGACCCAGTACTTC. Translated, it gives CASSQASGTGGGVQETQYF.

The genes are TRBV11-2 and TRBJ2-1; D gene unclear. This CDR3 has 14 residues. Trimming shortened V by 0 bases and J by 5 bases, and 8 bases separated the two germline ends. The germline CDR1 and CDR2 sequences are SGHAT and FQNNGV. DNA of the CDR3: TGTGCCAGCAGCTTAGATACACATCACAATGAGCAGTTCTTC. As protein: CASSLDTHHNEQFF.

This chain uses TRBV6-5 with TRBJ2-5; 10 bases are shared with TRBD2. Germline CDR1 and CDR2: MNHEY and SVGAGI. The CDR3 is 15 residues long. The junction had 2 bases not matched to a gene; V was cut back by 2 bases and J by 2 bases. CDR3 nucleotides: TGTGCCAGCAGTTACCAGGGACTAGCGCAAGAGACCCAGTACTTC. Its translation is CASSYQGLAQETQYF.

The DNA for the CDR3 is TGTGCCAGTAGAAAACGGGACAGGGTTTCCTACGAGCAGTACTTC. Amino acids: CASRKRDRVSYEQYF. The chain carries TRBV19 and TRBJ2-7; TRBD1 agrees at 9 bases. Trimming cost V 6 bases and J 1 base; bases outside gene matches: 7. CDR1 and CDR2 (germline): LNHDA, SQIVND (reference sequence). The CDR3 runs 15 residues.

V is TRBV27 and J is TRBJ2-3; TRBD2 might be the D (5 bases). Germline CDR1 MNHEY, CDR2 SMNVEV (reference sequence). V shed 4 bases and J shed 4 bases, with 12 bases lying between them. CDR3 length: 14 residues. In nucleotides, the CDR3 is TGTGCCAGCAGTTGGGCGGGTGACGCAGATACGCAGTATTTT. Translating gives CASSWAGDADTQYF.

The CDR3 region is CASSIGPRTGIQETQYF. The CDR3 DNA is TGTGCCAGTAGTATAGGACCCCGGACAGGGATCCAAGAGACCCAGTACTTC. V usage is TRBV19 and J usage is TRBJ2-5; TRBD1 agrees at 8 bases. Germline CDR1 is LNHDA and CDR2 is SQIVND (reference sequence). V was pared by 1 base and J by 1 base, with 8 bases of the junction left unmatched. CDR3 length equals 17 residues.

In DNA form, the CDR3 reads TGTGCCAGCAGCTTAAGGGGGGACAGGGGATATGGCTACACCTTC. This translates into CASSLRGDRGYGYTF. The chain links TRBV7-3 to TRBJ1-2, with 10 bases that match TRBD1. J was trimmed by 5 bases and V by 1 base; bases with no gene match: 4. The CDR3 runs 15 residues. The V gene's germline CDR1 is SGHTA and CDR2 FQGTGA.